The present T cell receptor beta chain was sequenced within a study of blood T cell repertoires in COVID-19. Turning to the study itself: Some COVID-19 samples were acute and others convalescent; all came from the United States, Italy and Spain.

Some clones are missing from TCRdb's copy, which holds only in-frame ones; the method was immunoSEQ multiplex PCR. The sample includes under 250,000 clones, around 83% of them seen just once. The CDR3 is made up of 15 amino acids. With V trimmed by 1 base and J by 5 bases, 6 bases remained unmatched. Germline CDR1 reads KGHDR; CDR2 reads SFDVKD. The chain couples TRBV24-1 to TRBJ2-5; the match to TRBD1 covers 7 bases. The sample taken for sequencing was peripheral blood. The receptor was isolated from a middle-aged man with active or convalescent COVID-19. CDR3 residues: CATSDFGQDVETQYF. CDR3 bases: TGTGCCACCAGTGATTTCGGACAGGACGTGGAGACCCAGTACTTC.